This passage covers 22 T cell receptor beta chains from one sample sequenced in a study of T cell repertoires in cytomegalovirus infection. Their recognized antigens are unknown. TCRdb re-derived calls from the reads in MiXCR, one entry per CDR3 protein. The repertoire consists of some 920,000 distinct CDR3 sequences, with more than 25% occurring once and the leading ten covering about 14%. Sequences were derived from cultured CD8+ T cells from PBMCs, sampled from culture after CMV antigen stimulation. These receptors all stem from a human donor in good health (CMV status not recorded). Some clones in this sample may be carry-over from other donors' samples.

The chain couples TRBV20-1 to TRBJ2-3, with unresolved D. V shed 0 bases and J shed 2 bases, with 15 bases lying between them. CDR1 and CDR2 (germline): DFQATT, SNEGSKA (reference sequence). This CDR3 has 16 amino acids. The CDR3 region is CSARESLGFATDTQYF. Written as DNA, the CDR3 is TGCAGTGCTAGAGAGTCCTTAGGCTTCGCCACAGATACGCAGTATTTT.

The DNA of the CDR3 is TGTGCCAGCAGCCAAGCGTGGCAGATCTATGGCTACACCTTC. Translating it yields CASSQAWQIYGYTF. The gene calls are TRBV14 and TRBJ1-2, with unresolved D. The CDR3 length is 14 residues. V lost 1 base, J lost 4 bases, and 10 bases lay in between. In germline, CDR1 is SGHDN, CDR2 FVKESK.

CDR3 in DNA: TGTGCCAGCAGTCCAGGGAAAAACATTCAGTACTTC. Its protein is CASSPGKNIQYF. V usage is TRBV12-3 or TRBV12-4 and J usage is TRBJ2-4; weak D call: TRBD1 (5 bases). Trimming removed 5 bases at V and 4 bases at J, with 6 bases between. The CDR3 length is 12 residues.

This chain uses TRBV5-1 with TRBJ2-7, with D unclear. CDR1 and CDR2 (germline): SGHRS, YFSETQ. The CDR3 loop spans 14 amino acids. V was trimmed by 7 bases and J by 0 bases, leaving 14 bases between them. CDR3 residues: CASSERAASYEQYF. The CDR3, as DNA: TGCGCCAGCTCTGAGCGTGCCGCCTCCTACGAGCAGTACTTC.

The genes are TRBV6-6 and TRBJ2-7; tentatively, D is TRBD1 (6 bases). The germline gives CDR1 MNHNY, CDR2 SVGAGI (reference sequence). This CDR3 region has 13 residues. V was pared by 7 bases and J by 2 bases, with 12 bases between. CDR3 bases: TGTGCCAGCAATCACAGGGCCACCTACGAGCAGTACTTC. The encoded protein is CASNHRATYEQYF.

V usage is TRBV10-3 and J usage is TRBJ2-2, with 7 bases identical to TRBD1. CDR1 is ENHRY, CDR2 SYGVKD, per germline. This CDR3 contains 15 residues. The V and J ends lost 6 bases and 1 base, in that order; junction bases with no gene match: 5. In DNA, the CDR3 is TGTGCCATCAGGACCGGGACAGAGAACACCGGGGAGCTGTTTTTT. Translation gives CAIRTGTENTGELFF.

This clonotype has more than one count but fewer than ten. This chain uses TRBV27 with TRBJ2-7, with 7 bases matching TRBD2. The J segment lost 7 bases and the V segment lost 6 bases, leaving 6 bases of the junction unmatched. Germline assignment: CDR1 MNHEY and CDR2 SMNVEV (reference sequence). The CDR3 extends over 12 amino acids. The CDR3 region has the DNA TGTGCCAGCAGCTTCCCGGGACTAGAGCAGTACTTC. Translating it yields CASSFPGLEQYF.

The V call is TRBV5-6, the J call TRBJ2-6; D is unclear. The length of the CDR3 is 16 residues. Trimming took 0 bases from V and 2 from J, leaving 9 bases between them. From germline, CDR1 is SGHDT and CDR2 YYEEEE. CDR3 coding DNA: TGTGCCAGCAGCTTGGAGTCGAACCCTGGGGCCAACGTCCTGACTTTC. This translates into CASSLESNPGANVLTF.

J is TRBJ2-1 and V is TRBV2; 9 bases are a match to TRBD2. This CDR3 has 14 amino acids. The germline gives CDR1 SNHLY, CDR2 FYNNEI. V shed 7 bases, J shed 4 bases, and the junction held 5 bases outside the gene matches. The CDR3 protein is CASTSGEMYNEQFF. The CDR3 DNA follows: TGTGCCAGCACTAGCGGGGAAATGTACAATGAGCAGTTCTTC.

J is TRBJ2-3 and V is TRBV28, with 10 bases identical to TRBD2. Looked up from germline, CDR1 is MDHEN and CDR2 is SYDVKM. The J segment lost 4 bases and the V segment lost 5 bases, leaving 12 bases of the junction unmatched. CDR3 size: 17 residues. CDR3 protein: CASSRYSYSGGPDTQYF. CDR3 DNA: TGTGCCAGCAGTCGATACTCTTATAGCGGGGGGCCAGATACGCAGTATTTT.

This clonotype appeared a few times. The chain couples TRBV7-4 to TRBJ1-2, with D perhaps matching TRBD1 (5 bases). This CDR3 has 14 amino acids. Trimming shortened V by 4 bases and J by 4 bases, and 13 bases separated the two germline ends. Germline loops: CDR1 SGHVT, CDR2 SQSDAQ. CDR3 sequence reads: CASSSRQSLYGYTF. In DNA, the CDR3 is TGTGCCAGCAGCTCCCGACAGAGCCTCTATGGCTACACCTTC.

This chain connects TRBV10-3 to TRBJ1-3; D is unresolved. CDR1 and CDR2 (germline): ENHRY, SYGVKD. CDR3 length: 11 residues. Deletions cut 10 bases from V and 3 bases from J, with 7 bases between. CDR3 nucleotide sequence: TGTGCCACCCTTTTTGGAAACACCATATATTTT. It codes for CATLFGNTIYF.

This rearrangement joins TRBV9 to TRBJ2-1; 15 nucleotides align to TRBD2. The germline V gene has CDR1 SGDLS and CDR2 YYNGEE. CDR3 length equals 16 residues. V trimming: 7 bases; J trimming: 9 bases; junction bases outside the gene matches: 11. Here the CDR3 reads CASFRTSGGVQGEQFF. Written as DNA, the CDR3 is TGTGCCAGCTTTCGGACTAGCGGGGGGGTTCAGGGTGAGCAGTTCTTC. The variable domain in full, completed from reference TRBV9 and TRBJ2-1, reads DSGVTQTPKHLITATGQRVTLRCSPRSGDLSVYWYQQSLDQGLQFLIQYYNGEERAKGNILERFSAQQFPDLHSELNLSSLELGDSALYFCASFRTSGGVQGEQFFGPGTRLTVL.

This rearrangement joins TRBV6-2 or TRBV6-3 to TRBJ2-1; 12 bases are shared with TRBD2. The germline CDR1 and CDR2 sequences are MNHEY and SVGEGT. V lost 0 bases and J lost 4; bases outside the gene matches: 4. The CDR3 loop spans 17 amino acids. The CDR3 region is CASSYSTSGGSYNEQFF. The CDR3 nucleotides read TGTGCCAGCAGTTACTCAACTAGCGGGGGGTCTTACAATGAGCAGTTCTTC.

The chain combines TRBV9 with TRBJ2-5; a weak D match, TRBD1 (5 bases). The CDR3 is 13 residues long. Trimming stripped 4 bases from V and 3 bases from J, with 10 bases between. Germline V gives CDR1 SGDLS, CDR2 YYNGEE. The chain's CDR3 is CASSKQGKETQYF. In DNA, the CDR3 is TGTGCCAGCAGCAAGCAGGGAAAAGAGACCCAGTACTTC. Supplemented by reference TRBV9 and TRBJ2-5, the full variable domain reads DSGVTQTPKHLITATGQRVTLRCSPRSGDLSVYWYQQSLDQGLQFLIQYYNGEERAKGNILERFSAQQFPDLHSELNLSSLELGDSALYFCASSKQGKETQYFGPGTRLLVL.

This clonotype was seen a single time. A much larger clone lies a single base off, so this may be a read error. The J gene is TRBJ1-5, the V gene TRBV6-1; tentative D call: TRBD2 (5 bases). Gene TRBJ2-3 matches the end of the DNA better, so the J call may be wrong. CDR3 length equals 15 residues. Germline loops: CDR1 MNHNS, CDR2 SASEGT. Here the CDR3 reads CASGSSDASNQPQYF. DNA for the CDR3: TGTGCCAGCGGGTCATCGGACGCTAGCAATCAGCCCCAGTATTTT.

This clonotype was recorded a few times. The rearrangement joins TRBV6-2 or TRBV6-3 to TRBJ2-7; D is tentatively TRBD1 or TRBD2 (5 bases each). This CDR3 has 17 residues. Per the germline V gene, CDR1 is MNHEY and CDR2 is SVGEGT. The ends were cut back, 2 bases at V and 0 bases at J, with 17 bases in the middle. CDR3 protein: CASSYPLSGTSSYEQYV. CDR3 sequence (DNA): TGTGCCAGCAGTTACCCGCTTTCCGGGACGAGCTCCTACGAGCAGTACGTC.

The chain employs TRBV28 and TRBJ1-6; 7 nucleotides agree with TRBD1. Germline V gives CDR1 MDHEN, CDR2 SYDVKM. This CDR3 spans 17 amino acids. V lost 2 bases to trimming and J lost 7 bases; unmatched junction nucleotides: 11. The CDR3 spells CASSLGSPTGCNSPLHF. CDR3 bases: TGTGCCAGCAGTTTAGGGTCCCCGACAGGGTGCAATTCACCCCTCCACTTT.

This clonotype has more than one count but fewer than ten. This chain joins TRBV27 and TRBJ2-5; D gene unclear. CDR3 length equals 15 residues. The germline V gene encodes CDR1 MNHEY and CDR2 SMNVEV (reference sequence). V was pared by 1 base and J by 1 base, with 10 bases between. The CDR3 spells CASSLFGPSQETQYF. CDR3 DNA sequence: TGTGCCAGCAGTTTATTCGGTCCGAGCCAAGAGACCCAGTACTTC.

This chain connects TRBV15 to TRBJ2-1; D gene uncertain. In germline, CDR1 is LNHNV, CDR2 YYDKDF (reference sequence). Deletions cut 1 base from V and 8 bases from J, with 12 bases between. The CDR3 is made up of 14 amino acids. The CDR3 spells CATSRVGRADEQFF. The DNA for the CDR3 is TGTGCCACCAGCAGAGTTGGAAGGGCCGATGAGCAGTTCTTC.

For this clonotype: A read error is possible here, since a much larger clone lies one base away. V is TRBV7-6 and J is TRBJ2-1, with unresolved D. This CDR3 is 15 amino acids long. The germline V and J ends were trimmed by 9 bases and 5 bases, with 20 bases remaining between them. The germline gives CDR1 SGHVS, CDR2 FNYEAQ. The CDR3 sequence is CARNQLAAAHNEQFF. As DNA, the CDR3 is TGTGCCAGAAATCAACTCGCGGCGGCCCACAATGAGCAGTTCTTC.

This clonotype was detected many times. The chain uses TRBV7-4 and TRBJ1-1; 8 positions agree with TRBD1. V shed 3 bases and J 2 bases; nucleotides not matched to a gene: 2. The CDR3 spans 14 residues. Germline V gene lookup returns CDR1 SGHVT and CDR2 SQSDAQ. CDR3 coding DNA: TGTGCCAGCAGCTTCGACAGGGGAAACACTGAAGCTTTCTTT. Protein sequence: CASSFDRGNTEAFF.